This TCR beta chain was sequenced during a study of neurological immune-mediated disorders. Broader study findings: HTLV-1-associated myelopathy showed the most TCR clonal expansion; multiple sclerosis the least, below healthy controls.

Points on this clonotype: As yet, its antigen is unknown.

5'RACE generated cDNA with 10-nucleotide random UMIs. MiXCR, run by TCRdb on the 5' RACE reads, gives a single entry per CDR3 protein. The top ten clones hold 2.9% of a sample with more than 45,000 distinct CDR3 sequences, around 4.2% of them seen once. The CDR3 sequence is 14 residues long. Per the germline V gene, CDR1 is SGHRS and CDR2 is YFSETQ. Trimming shortened V by 5 bases and J by 5 bases, and 16 bases separated the two germline ends. The unsorted libraries were prepared from 2 million PBMCs (stored at -80 C). This receptor was taken from a man aged 45-60 years with multiple sclerosis. The chain recombines TRBV5-1 with TRBJ2-5; D may correspond to TRBD1 or TRBD2 (5 bases each). Sequenced material: PBMCs. This chain's CDR3 is CASRQTPGTETQYF. The CDR3, as DNA: TGCGCCAGCAGACAGACCCCAGGGACGGAGACCCAGTACTTC.